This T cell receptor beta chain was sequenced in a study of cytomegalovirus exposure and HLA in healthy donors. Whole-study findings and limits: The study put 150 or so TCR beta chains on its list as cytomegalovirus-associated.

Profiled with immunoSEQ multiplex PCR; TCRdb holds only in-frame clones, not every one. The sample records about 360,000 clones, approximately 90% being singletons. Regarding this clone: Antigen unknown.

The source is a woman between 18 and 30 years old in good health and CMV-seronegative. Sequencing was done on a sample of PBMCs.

The CDR3 nucleotides read TGTGCCAGCAGCTTGTCTTCGCGGGTCTCCTACGAGCAGTACTTC. Translated: CASSLSSRVSYEQYF. The chain uses TRBV5-4 and TRBJ2-7; possible D gene TRBD2, 5 bases. Between the trimmed V and J ends, which lost 1 base and 0 bases, there was a span of 11 bases. There are 15 residues in the CDR3. The V gene's germline CDR1 is SGHNT and CDR2 YYREEE (reference sequence).